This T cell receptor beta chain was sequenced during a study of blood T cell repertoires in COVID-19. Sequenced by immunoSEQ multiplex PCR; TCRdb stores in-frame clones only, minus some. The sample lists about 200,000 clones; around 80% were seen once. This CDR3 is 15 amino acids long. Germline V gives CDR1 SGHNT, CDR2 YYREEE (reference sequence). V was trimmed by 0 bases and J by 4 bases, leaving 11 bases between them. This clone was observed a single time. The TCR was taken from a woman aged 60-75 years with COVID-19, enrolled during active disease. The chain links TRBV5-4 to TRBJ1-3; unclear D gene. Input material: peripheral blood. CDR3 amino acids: CASSLGGTPGNTIYF. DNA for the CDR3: TGTGCCAGCAGCTTGGGCGGTACCCCCGGAAACACCATATATTTT.